This TCR beta chain stems from a study of identical twins. V shed 2 bases and J 4 bases; nucleotides not matched to a gene: 3. Looked up from germline, CDR1 is SGHNT and CDR2 is YENEEA. CDR3 length equals 15 residues. TCRdb independently ran MiXCR on the 5' RACE reads; one entry per CDR3 protein. Among some 500,000 distinct CDR3 sequences listed, 20% to 25% were seen once. This clonotype was counted between two and nine times. The same sample was also studied in work on T cells expressing NK-cell markers.

The chain is built from TRBV11-3 and TRBJ2-1; 9 bases agree with TRBD2. The sample taken for sequencing was CD4+ T cells sorted from blood. The TCR originated in a young woman in good health. The CDR3 sequence: CASSLMAGGYNEQFF. The CDR3 DNA is TGTGCCAGCAGCTTAATGGCGGGAGGGTACAATGAGCAGTTCTTC.